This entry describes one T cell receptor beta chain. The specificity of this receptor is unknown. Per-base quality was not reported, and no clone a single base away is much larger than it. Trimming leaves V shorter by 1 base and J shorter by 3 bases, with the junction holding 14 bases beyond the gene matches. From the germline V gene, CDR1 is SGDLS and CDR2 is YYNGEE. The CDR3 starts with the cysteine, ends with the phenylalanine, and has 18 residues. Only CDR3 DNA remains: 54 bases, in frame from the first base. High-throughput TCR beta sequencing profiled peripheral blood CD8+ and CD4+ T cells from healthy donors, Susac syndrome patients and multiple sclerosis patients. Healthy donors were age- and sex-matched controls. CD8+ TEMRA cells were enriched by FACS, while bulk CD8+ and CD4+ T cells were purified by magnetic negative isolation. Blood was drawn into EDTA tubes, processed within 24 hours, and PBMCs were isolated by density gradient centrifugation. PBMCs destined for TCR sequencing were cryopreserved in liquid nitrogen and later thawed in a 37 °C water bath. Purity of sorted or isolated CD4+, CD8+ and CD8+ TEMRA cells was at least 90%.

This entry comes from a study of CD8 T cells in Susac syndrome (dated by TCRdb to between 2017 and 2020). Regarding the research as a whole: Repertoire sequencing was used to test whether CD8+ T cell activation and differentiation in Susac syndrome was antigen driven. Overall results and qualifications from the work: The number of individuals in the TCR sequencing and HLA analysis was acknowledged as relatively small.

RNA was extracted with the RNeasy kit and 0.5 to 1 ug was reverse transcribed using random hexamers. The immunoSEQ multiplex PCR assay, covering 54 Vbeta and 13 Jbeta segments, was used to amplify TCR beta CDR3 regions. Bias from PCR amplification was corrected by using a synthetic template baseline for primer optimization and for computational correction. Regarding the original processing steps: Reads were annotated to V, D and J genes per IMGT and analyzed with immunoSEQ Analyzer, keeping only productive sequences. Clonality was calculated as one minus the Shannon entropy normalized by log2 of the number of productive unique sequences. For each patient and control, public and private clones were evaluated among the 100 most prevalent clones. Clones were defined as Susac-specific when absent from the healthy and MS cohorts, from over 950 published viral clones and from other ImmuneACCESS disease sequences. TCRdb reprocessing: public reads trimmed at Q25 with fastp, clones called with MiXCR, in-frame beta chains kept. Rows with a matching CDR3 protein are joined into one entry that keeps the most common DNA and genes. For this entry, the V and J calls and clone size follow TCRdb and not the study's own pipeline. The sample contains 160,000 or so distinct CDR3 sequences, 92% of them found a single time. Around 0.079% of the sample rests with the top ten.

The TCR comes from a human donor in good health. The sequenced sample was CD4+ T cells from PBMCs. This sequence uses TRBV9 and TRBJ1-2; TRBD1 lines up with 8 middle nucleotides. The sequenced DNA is TGTGCCAGCAGCGTATCATCCTCTCTTGGACAGGGTGACTATGGCTACACCTTC. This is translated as CASSVSSSLGQGDYGYTF.